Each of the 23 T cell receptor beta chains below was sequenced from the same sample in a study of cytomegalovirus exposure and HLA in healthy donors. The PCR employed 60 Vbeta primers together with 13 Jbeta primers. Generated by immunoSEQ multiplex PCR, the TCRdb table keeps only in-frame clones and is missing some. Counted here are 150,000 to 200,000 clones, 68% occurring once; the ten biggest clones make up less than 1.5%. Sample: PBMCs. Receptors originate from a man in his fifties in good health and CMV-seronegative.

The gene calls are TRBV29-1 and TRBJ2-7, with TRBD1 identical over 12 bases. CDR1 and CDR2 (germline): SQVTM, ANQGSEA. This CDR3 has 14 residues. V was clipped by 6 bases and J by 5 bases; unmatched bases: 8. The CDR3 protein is CSVKSGTGGNEQYF. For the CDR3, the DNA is TGCAGCGTCAAATCCGGGACAGGGGGCAACGAGCAGTACTTC.

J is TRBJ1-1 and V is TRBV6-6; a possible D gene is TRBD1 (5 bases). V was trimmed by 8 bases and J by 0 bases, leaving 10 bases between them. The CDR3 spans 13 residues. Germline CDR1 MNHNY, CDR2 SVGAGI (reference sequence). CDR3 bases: TGTGCCAGCGAGGCGGGGGTGAACACTGAAGCTTTCTTT. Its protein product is CASEAGVNTEAFF.

CDR3 in DNA: TGCGCCAGCAGCTCCGGACAGAATTCACCCCTCCACTTT. This codes for CASSSGQNSPLHF. The chain is built from TRBV5-1 and TRBJ1-6; tentatively, D is TRBD1 (6 bases). The V end was cut by 3 bases, the J end by 7 bases, with 8 bases between. This CDR3 has 13 residues. Germline CDR1 and CDR2: SGHRS and YFSETQ.

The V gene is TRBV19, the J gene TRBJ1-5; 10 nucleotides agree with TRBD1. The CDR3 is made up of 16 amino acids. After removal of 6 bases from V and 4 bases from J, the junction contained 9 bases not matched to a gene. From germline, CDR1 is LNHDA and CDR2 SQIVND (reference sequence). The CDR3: CASRGQGPLMNQPQHF. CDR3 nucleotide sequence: TGTGCCAGTAGGGGACAGGGGCCCCTAATGAATCAGCCCCAGCATTTT.

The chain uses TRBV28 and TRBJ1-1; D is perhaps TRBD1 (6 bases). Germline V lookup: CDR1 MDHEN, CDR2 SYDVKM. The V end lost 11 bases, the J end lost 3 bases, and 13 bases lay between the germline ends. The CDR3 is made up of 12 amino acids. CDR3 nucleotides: TGTGCCTCCGAGGGGGTTTACACTGAAGCTTTCTTT. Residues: CASEGVYTEAFF.

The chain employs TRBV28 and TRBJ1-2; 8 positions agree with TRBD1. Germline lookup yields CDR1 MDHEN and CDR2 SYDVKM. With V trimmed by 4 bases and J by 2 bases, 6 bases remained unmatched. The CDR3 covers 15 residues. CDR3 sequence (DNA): TGTGCCAGCAGTTATCCGGACAGGGTGAACTATGGCTACACCTTC. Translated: CASSYPDRVNYGYTF.

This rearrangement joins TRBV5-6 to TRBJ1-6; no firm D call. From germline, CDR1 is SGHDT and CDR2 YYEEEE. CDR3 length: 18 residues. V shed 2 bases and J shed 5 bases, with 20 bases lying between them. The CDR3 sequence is CASSLTRWETENNSPLHF. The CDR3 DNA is TGTGCCAGCAGCTTAACGAGATGGGAGACGGAAAATAATTCACCCCTCCACTTT.

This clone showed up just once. The CDR3 region is CASNGQGSYEQYF. CDR3 nucleotides: TGTGCCAGCAACGGACAGGGGTCCTACGAGCAGTACTTC. This chain connects TRBV2 to TRBJ2-7, with TRBD1 matching 9 bases. The germline V gene encodes CDR1 SNHLY and CDR2 FYNNEI. V shed 7 bases and J 1 base; nucleotides not matched to a gene: 2. The CDR3 covers 13 residues. Drawing the rest from reference TRBV2 and TRBJ2-7, the complete variable domain is EPEVTQTPSHQVTQMGQEVILRCVPISNHLYFYWYRQILGQKVEFLVSFYNNEISEKSEIFDDQFSVERPDGSNFTLKIRSTKLEDSAMYFCASNGQGSYEQYFGPGTRLTVT.

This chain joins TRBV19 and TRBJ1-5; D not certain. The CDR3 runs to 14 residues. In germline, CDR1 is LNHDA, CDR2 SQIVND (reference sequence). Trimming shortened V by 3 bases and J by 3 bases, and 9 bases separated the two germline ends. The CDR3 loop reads CASSIPGLNQPQHF. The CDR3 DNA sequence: TGTGCCAGTAGTATCCCCGGTCTCAATCAGCCCCAGCATTTT.

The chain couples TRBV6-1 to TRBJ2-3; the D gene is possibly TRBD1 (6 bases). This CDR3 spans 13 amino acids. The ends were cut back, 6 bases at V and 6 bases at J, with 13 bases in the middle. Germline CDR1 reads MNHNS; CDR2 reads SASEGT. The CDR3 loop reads CASSNRVSDTQYF. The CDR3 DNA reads TGTGCCAGCAGCAACAGGGTTTCCGATACGCAGTATTTT.

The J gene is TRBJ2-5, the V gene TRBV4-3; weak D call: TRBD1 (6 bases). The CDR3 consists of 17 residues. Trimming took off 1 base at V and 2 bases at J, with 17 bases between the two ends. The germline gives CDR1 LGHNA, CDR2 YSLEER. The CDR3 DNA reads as TGCGCCAGCAGCCAAGGAATTCCAGGGGATTTACAAGAGACCCAGTACTTC. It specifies CASSQGIPGDLQETQYF.

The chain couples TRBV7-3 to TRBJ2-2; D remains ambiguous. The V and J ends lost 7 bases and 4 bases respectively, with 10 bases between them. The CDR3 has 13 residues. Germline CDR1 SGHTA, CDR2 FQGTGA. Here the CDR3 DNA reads TGTGCCAGCACCCCGGTCGGCACCGGGGAGCTGTTTTTT. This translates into CASTPVGTGELFF.

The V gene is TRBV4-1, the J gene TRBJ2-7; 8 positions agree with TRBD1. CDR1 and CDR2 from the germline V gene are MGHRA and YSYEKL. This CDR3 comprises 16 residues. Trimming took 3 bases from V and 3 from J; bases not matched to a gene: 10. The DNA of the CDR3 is TGCGCCAGCAGCCACCCGAGGGACAGGAACAACTACGAGCAGTACTTC. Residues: CASSHPRDRNNYEQYF.

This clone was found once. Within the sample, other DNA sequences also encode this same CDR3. CDR3: CASSLSGQGYEQYF. CDR3 DNA: TGTGCCAGCAGTTTGTCCGGACAGGGCTACGAGCAGTACTTC. The chain couples TRBV28 to TRBJ2-7; 8 bases match TRBD1. The CDR3 is 14 residues long. Trimming took 3 bases from V and 3 from J; bases not matched to a gene: 4. Germline loops: CDR1 MDHEN, CDR2 SYDVKM.

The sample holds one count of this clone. Written as DNA, the CDR3 is TGTGCCAGCTCACCAAGACAGGCCAGTGACTCTGGGGCCAACGTCCTGACTTTC. This translates into CASSPRQASDSGANVLTF. The V and J genes are TRBV18 and TRBJ2-6, with D perhaps TRBD1 (6 bases). Germline CDR1 KGHSH, CDR2 LQKENI. V gave up 2 bases and J gave up 0 bases, with 14 bases separating them. The CDR3 totals 18 residues.

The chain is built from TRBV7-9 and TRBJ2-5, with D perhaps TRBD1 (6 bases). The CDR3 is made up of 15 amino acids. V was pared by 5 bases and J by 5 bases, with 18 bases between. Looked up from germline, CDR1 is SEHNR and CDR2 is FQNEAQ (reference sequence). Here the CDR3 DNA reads TGTGCCAGCAGCGGAGGACAGACTGCATTTGAGACCCAGTACTTC. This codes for CASSGGQTAFETQYF. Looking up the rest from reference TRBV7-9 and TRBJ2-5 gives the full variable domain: DTGVSQNPRHKITKRGQNVTFRCDPISEHNRLYWYRQTLGQGPEFLTYFQNEAQLEKSRLLSDRFSAERPKGSFSTLEIQRTEQGDSAMYLCASSGGQTAFETQYFGPGTRLLVL.

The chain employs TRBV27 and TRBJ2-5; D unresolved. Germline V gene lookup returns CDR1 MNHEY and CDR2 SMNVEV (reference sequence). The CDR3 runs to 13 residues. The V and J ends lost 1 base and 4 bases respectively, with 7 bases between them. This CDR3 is CASSLLAGETQYF. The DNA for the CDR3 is TGTGCCAGCAGTTTATTAGCCGGAGAGACCCAGTACTTC.

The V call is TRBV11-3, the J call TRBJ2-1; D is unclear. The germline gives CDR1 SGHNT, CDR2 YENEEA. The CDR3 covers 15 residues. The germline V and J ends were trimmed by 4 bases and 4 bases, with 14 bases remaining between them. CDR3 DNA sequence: TGTGCCAGCAGCTCAGGCCAGCAGTCATACAATGAGCAGTTCTTC. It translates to CASSSGQQSYNEQFF.

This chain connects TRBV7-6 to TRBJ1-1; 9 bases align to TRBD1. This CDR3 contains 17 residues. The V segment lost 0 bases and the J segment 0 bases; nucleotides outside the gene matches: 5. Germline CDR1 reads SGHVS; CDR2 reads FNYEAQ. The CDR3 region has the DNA TGTGCCAGCAGCTTAGCCTCCGGGACAGGGATGAACACTGAAGCTTTCTTT. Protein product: CASSLASGTGMNTEAFF. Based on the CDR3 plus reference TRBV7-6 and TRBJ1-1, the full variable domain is GAGVSQSPRYKVTKRGQDVALRCDPISGHVSLYWYRQALGQGPEFLTYFNYEAQQDKSGLPNDRFSAERPEGSISTLTIQRTEQRDSAMYRCASSLASGTGMNTEAFFGQGTRLTVV.

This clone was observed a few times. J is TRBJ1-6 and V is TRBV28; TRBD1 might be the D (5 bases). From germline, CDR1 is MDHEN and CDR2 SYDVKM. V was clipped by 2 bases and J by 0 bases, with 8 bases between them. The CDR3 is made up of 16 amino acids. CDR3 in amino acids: CASSLRGSSYNSPLHF. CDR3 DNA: TGTGCCAGCAGTTTACGGGGGAGCTCCTATAATTCACCCCTCCACTTT.

CDR3 DNA: TGTGCCAGCAGTGGCGGCCGGACAGCCCTCTCCTACAATGAGCAGTTCTTC. This gives the protein CASSGGRTALSYNEQFF. The J gene is TRBJ2-1, the V gene TRBV6-4; the D gene is possibly TRBD1 (6 bases). The germline CDR1 and CDR2 sequences are MRHNA and SNTAGT. This CDR3 comprises 17 residues. Trimming removed 4 bases from V and 0 bases from J, with 16 bases in between.

CDR3 DNA: TGCAGCGTTGAATTCCGGGAAAAGGGATATGGCTACACCTTC. Amino acid sequence: CSVEFREKGYGYTF. This chain links TRBV29-1 with TRBJ1-2; no clear D. The V gene's germline CDR1 is SQVTM and CDR2 ANQGSEA. Trimming removed 2 bases at V and 5 bases at J, with 15 bases between. The CDR3 contains 14 residues.

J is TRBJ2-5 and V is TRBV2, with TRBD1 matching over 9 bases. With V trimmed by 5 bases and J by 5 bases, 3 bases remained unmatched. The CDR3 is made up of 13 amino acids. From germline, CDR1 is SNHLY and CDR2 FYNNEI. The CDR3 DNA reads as TGTGCCAGCAGTAGGGACAGGGATGAGACCCAGTACTTC. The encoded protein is CASSRDRDETQYF.